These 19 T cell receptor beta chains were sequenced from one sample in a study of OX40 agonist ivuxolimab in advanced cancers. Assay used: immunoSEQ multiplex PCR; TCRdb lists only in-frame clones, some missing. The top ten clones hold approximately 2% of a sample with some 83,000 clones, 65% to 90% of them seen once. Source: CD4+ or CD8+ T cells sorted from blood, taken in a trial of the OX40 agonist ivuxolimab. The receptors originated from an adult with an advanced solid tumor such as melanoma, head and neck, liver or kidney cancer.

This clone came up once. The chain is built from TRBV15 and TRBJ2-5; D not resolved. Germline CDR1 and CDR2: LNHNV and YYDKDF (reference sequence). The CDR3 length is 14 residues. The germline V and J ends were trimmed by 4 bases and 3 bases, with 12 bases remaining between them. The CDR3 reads CATSKDRVEETQYF. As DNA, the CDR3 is TGTGCCACCAGCAAAGATCGGGTTGAAGAGACCCAGTACTTC.

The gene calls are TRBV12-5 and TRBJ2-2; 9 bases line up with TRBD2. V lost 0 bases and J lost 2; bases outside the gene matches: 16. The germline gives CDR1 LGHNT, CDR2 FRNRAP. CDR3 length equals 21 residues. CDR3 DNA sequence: TGTGCTAGTGGTTTGGTACGAATTGGACTAGCGACCTTCCCTAACACCGGGGAGCTGTTTTTT. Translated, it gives CASGLVRIGLATFPNTGELFF. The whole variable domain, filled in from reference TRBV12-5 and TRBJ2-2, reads DARVTQTPRHKVTEMGQEVTMRCQPILGHNTVFWYRQTMMQGLELLAYFRNRAPLDDSGMPKDRFSAEMPDATLATLKIQPSEPRDSAVYFCASGLVRIGLATFPNTGELFFGEGSRLTVL.

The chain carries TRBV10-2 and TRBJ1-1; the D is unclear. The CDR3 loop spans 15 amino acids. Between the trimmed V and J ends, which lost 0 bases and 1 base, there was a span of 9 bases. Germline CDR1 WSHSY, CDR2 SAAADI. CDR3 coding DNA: TGCGCCAGCAGTGAGTCGTGGAGGTCGAACACTGAAGCTTTCTTT. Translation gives CASSESWRSNTEAFF.

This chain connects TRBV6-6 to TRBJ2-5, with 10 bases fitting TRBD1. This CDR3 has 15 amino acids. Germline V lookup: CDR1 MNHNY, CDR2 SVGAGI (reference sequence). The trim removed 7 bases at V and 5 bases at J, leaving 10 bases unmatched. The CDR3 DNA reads TGTGCCAGCATGCCGAGACAGGGGGCAGTTGAGACCCAGTACTTC. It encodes CASMPRQGAVETQYF.

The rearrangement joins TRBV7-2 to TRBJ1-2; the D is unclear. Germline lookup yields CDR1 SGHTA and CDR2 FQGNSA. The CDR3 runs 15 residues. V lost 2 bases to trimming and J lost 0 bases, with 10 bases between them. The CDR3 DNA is TGTGCCAGCAGCTTATCGTCAGGTTCTAACTATGGCTACACCTTC. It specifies CASSLSSGSNYGYTF.

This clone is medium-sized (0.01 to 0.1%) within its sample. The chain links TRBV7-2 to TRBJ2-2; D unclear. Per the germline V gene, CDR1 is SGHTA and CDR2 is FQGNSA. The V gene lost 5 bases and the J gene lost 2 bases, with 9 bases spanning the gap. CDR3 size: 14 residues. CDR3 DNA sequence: TGTGCCAGCAGCACTTACCTAAACACCGGGGAGCTGTTTTTT. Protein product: CASSTYLNTGELFF.

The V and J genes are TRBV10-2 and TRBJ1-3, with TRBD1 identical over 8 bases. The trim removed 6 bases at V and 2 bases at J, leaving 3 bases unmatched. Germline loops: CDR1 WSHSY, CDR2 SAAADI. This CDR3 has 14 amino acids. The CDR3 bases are TGCGCCAGCAGCACGACAGGGGCTGGAAACACCATATATTTT. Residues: CASSTTGAGNTIYF.

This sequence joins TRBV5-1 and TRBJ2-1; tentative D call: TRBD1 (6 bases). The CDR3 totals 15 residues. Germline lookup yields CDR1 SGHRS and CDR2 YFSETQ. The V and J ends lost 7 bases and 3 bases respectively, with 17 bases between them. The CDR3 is CASGSGQSYYNEQFF. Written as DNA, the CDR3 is TGCGCCAGCGGCTCAGGACAGTCGTACTACAATGAGCAGTTCTTC.

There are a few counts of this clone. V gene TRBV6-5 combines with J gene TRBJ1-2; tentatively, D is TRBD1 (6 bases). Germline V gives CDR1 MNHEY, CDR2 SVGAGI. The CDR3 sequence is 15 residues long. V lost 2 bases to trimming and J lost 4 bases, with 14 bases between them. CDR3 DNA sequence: TGTGCCAGCAGTTACACGAGGGGAGGGGGCTATGGCTACACCTTC. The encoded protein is CASSYTRGGGYGYTF.

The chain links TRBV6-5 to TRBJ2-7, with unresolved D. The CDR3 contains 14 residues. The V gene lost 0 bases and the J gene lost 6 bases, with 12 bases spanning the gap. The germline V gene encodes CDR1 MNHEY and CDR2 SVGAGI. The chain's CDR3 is CASSYSIEVSEQYF. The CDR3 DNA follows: TGTGCCAGCAGTTACTCAATAGAAGTCAGCGAGCAGTACTTC.

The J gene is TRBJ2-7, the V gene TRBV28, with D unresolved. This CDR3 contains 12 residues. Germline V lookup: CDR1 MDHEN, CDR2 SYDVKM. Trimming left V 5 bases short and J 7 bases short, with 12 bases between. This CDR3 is CASSLQAREQYF. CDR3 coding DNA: TGTGCCAGCAGTCTTCAGGCGCGAGAGCAGTACTTC. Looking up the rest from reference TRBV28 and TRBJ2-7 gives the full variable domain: DVKVTQSSRYLVKRTGEKVFLECVQDMDHENMFWYRQDPGLGLRLIYFSYDVKMKEKGDIPEGYSVSREKKERFSLILESASTNQTSMYLCASSLQAREQYFGPGTRLTVT.

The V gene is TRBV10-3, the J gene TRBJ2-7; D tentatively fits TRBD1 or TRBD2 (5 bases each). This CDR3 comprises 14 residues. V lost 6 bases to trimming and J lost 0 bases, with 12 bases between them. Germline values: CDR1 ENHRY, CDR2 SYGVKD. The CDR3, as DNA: TGTGCCATCAGGGGGACGGGGAGCTCCTACGAGCAGTACTTC. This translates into CAIRGTGSSYEQYF.

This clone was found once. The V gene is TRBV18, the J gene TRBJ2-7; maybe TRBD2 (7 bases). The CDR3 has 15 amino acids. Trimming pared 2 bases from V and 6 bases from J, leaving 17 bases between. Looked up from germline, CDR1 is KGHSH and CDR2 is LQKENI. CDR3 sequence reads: CASSPNWGGAGEQYF. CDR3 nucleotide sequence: TGTGCCAGCTCACCAAACTGGGGGGGGGCTGGCGAGCAGTACTTC.

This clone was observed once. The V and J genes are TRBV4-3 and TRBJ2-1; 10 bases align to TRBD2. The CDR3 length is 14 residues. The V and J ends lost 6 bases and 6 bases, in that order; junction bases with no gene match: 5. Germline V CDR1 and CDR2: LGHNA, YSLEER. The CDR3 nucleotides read TGCGCCAGCAGTCACCTAGCGGGAGCCAATGAGCAGTTCTTC. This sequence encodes CASSHLAGANEQFF.

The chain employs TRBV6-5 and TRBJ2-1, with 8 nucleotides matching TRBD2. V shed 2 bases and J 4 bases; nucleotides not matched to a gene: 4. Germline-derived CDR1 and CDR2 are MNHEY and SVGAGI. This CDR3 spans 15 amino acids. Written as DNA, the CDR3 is TGTGCCAGCAGTTACCGCGGGGGGCCGTACAATGAGCAGTTCTTC. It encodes CASSYRGGPYNEQFF.

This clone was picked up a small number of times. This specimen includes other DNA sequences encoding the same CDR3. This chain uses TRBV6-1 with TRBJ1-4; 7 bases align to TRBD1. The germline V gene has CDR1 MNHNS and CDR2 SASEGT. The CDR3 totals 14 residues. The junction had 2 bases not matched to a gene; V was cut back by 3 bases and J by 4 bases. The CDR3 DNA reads TGTGCCAGCAGTGATTGGGACAGTAATGAAAAACTGTTTTTT. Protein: CASSDWDSNEKLFF.

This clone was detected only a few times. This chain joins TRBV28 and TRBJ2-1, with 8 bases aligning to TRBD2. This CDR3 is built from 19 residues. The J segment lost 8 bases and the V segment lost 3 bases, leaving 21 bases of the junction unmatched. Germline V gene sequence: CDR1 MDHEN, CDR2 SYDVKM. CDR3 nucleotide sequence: TGTGCCAGCAGTTTCCACCCCTTTCAGACTAGCGCGGCGCGCGATGAGCAGTTCTTC. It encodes CASSFHPFQTSAARDEQFF.

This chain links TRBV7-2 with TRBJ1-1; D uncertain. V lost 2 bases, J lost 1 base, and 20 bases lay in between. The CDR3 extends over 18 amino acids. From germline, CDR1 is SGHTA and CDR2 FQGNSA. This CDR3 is CASSLMLGKSLANTEAFF. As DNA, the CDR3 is TGTGCCAGCAGCTTAATGTTAGGGAAGAGTCTAGCGAACACTGAAGCTTTCTTT.

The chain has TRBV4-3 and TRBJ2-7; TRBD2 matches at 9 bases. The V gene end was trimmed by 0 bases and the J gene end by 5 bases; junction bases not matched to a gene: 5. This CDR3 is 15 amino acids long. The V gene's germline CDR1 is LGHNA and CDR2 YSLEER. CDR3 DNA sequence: TGCGCCAGCAGCCAAGATCTAGCGGGGAACAACGAGCAGTACTTC. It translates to CASSQDLAGNNEQYF.